The present T cell receptor beta chain was sequenced within a study of cytomegalovirus exposure and HLA in healthy donors. This CDR3 is built from 14 residues. Germline lookup yields CDR1 SGHKS and CDR2 YYEKEE (reference sequence). Trimming removed 4 bases at V and 3 bases at J, with 11 bases between. Use of 60 Vbeta and 13 Jbeta primers characterized the PCR. Sequencing was performed with immunoSEQ multiplex PCR; in TCRdb, only in-frame clones are kept and a portion is missing. The table shows 100,000 to 150,000 clones, with 83% occurring only once. The chain is built from TRBV5-5 and TRBJ2-1; tentatively, D is TRBD1 (6 bases). This receptor was identified in a man aged 35 to 55 in good health and CMV-seronegative. Sequencing used PBMCs. The CDR3 DNA reads as TGTGCCAGCAGCCTACCGGACAGCTACAATGAGCAGTTCTTC. Translation gives CASSLPDSYNEQFF.